This T cell receptor beta chain was documented in a study of cytomegalovirus exposure and HLA in healthy donors. Study-level background: When 350 to 500 donors were genotyped, 81% of them were found to fall in the Caucasian-associated ancestry cluster. Regarding the study as a whole: In most subjects, TCR beta sequences reportedly gave accurate predictions of HLA-A and HLA-B alleles. Published work reported that the classifier diagnosed cytomegalovirus status with high specificity and sensitivity.

13 Jbeta primers and 60 Vbeta primers were used for the PCR. Sequenced by immunoSEQ multiplex PCR; TCRdb stores in-frame clones only, minus some. The sample records 90,000 to 150,000 clones, around 78% being singletons. It was healthy bone marrow donors who served as donors. The CDR3 loop spans 12 amino acids. Trimming removed 7 bases at V and 7 bases at J, with 8 bases between. The germline V gene has CDR1 MDHEN and CDR2 SYDVKM. This clone was observed a handful of times. Its antigen is unidentified. The chain recombines TRBV28 with TRBJ1-6; no clear D. Material for sequencing was PBMCs. This clonotype originated in a woman in her twenties or thirties in good health and CMV-seropositive. The chain's CDR3 is CASTATNSPLHF. The CDR3 region has the DNA TGTGCCAGCACCGCAACAAATTCACCCCTCCACTTT.